This TCR beta chain originates from a study of T cell changes during pregnancy in multiple sclerosis. Clones were read by immunoSEQ multiplex PCR, and TCRdb kept only the in-frame ones, dropping some. The sample holds more than 75,000 clones, about 95% seen once. The CDR3 totals 15 residues. Germline CDR1 and CDR2: MNHEY and SVGAGI. Between the trimmed V and J ends, which lost 5 bases and 4 bases, there was a span of 18 bases. The sample consisted of peripheral blood, taken in the third trimester of pregnancy. The rearrangement links TRBV6-5 to TRBJ2-7, with D possibly being TRBD2 (6 bases). The receptor's source is a female donor with multiple sclerosis, enrolled in a pregnancy study. The DNA for the CDR3 is TGTGCCAGCAGTCCCCCCTCAGGGACTGGTTACGAGCAGTACTTC. Translated: CASSPPSGTGYEQYF.